This TCR beta chain was obtained from a study of patients and donors after allogeneic stem cell transplantation. MiXCR, applied by TCRdb to the RT-PCR reads, yields one record per CDR3 protein. The sample has tens of thousands of distinct CDR3 sequences, about 31% seen once. Germline lookup yields CDR1 ENHRY and CDR2 SYGVKD. CDR3 size: 15 residues. Between the trimmed V and J ends, which lost 0 bases and 6 bases, there was a span of 12 bases. The sequence came from a human donor who was either an allogeneic HSCT recipient or a stem cell or donor lymphocyte infusion donor (not recorded which). It is not recorded whose cells these are; they may come from a transplant donor. The J gene is TRBJ2-1, the V gene TRBV10-3, with no clear D. Sequenced sample: blood, either unsorted or a sorted T cell fraction (not recorded which). DNA for the CDR3: TGTGCCATCAGTGAGTCGAGACGTTTCAGCAATGAGCAGTTCTTC. Its protein is CAISESRRFSNEQFF.